This TCR beta chain came from a study of cytomegalovirus exposure and HLA in healthy donors (dated by TCRdb to about 2017). Regarding the complete study: According to an earlier analysis of a few hundred of the donors, about 179 million T cells yielded over 90 million unique TCR beta sequences and more than 250 Gb of sequence data. Because of strong linkage in the cohort, roughly five DR-DQ haplotypes were treated as single units for association and clustering. The study aimed to test whether signatures of past pathogen exposure could be identified by cataloging public T cell receptors. Rather than using new phenotypic data, the later analysis identified candidate immune exposures from TCR beta sequences and from how often those sequences occurred across donors. Donor age, sex, ethnicity and CMV serostatus were compiled together with the repertoire data. Among approximately 370 genotyped donors of the cohort, an average of around 220,000 unique TCR beta nucleotide sequences was sequenced per donor, of which about 18% were non-productive. Of the 300 to 500 genotyped donors, 81% were placed in the genetic ancestry cluster associated with self-reported Caucasian donors. The study profiled the T cell repertoires of about 640 subjects by immunosequencing and related them to cytomegalovirus serostatus. Typing coverage varied by locus: about 620-640 donors for A, B, C, DRB1 and DQB1; roughly 500 for DQA1; over 600 for DPA1; 400 to 480 for DPB1. Around 300 gigabases of sequencing data and tens of millions of unique TCR sequences were included in an early release covering around 650 HLA-typed donors. In a later genetic analysis, genome-wide SNP genotypes for 398 of the 666 donors were used, and that subset was treated as a discovery cohort. A separate validation cohort of 100 to 150 different subjects was used in addition to the approximately 610-subject first cohort. To predict cytomegalovirus infection status, the study combined high-throughput TCR immunosequencing, statistical association of individual TCRs with disease status, and machine learning. In a later analysis, previously published TCR beta repertoires from more than 500 donors were re-analyzed and high-resolution HLA genotyping was added so that TCR occurrence patterns could be studied. Class I and class II HLA loci were covered by the typing at four-digit resolution. All discovery cohort repertoires had been generated on a single sequencing platform. An earlier analysis of fewer than 700 of the donors applied high-throughput TCR beta sequencing to assess whether each TCR beta V gene segment acted as functional or pseudogenic.

Turning to this clone: Its antigen is unknown.

Beyond this particular receptor, the publication reports: According to a later analysis, TCR association rates differed among HLA loci, with DRB1 alleles showing the most associated TCRs and HLA-C alleles showing the fewest. Compared with equally common non-associated chains, HLA-associated TCR beta chains in a later analysis were more clonally expanded and had lower generation probabilities. Most TCR sequences were seen in very few donors, while some public TCRs were found in many individuals. The only immune exposure information available for the cohort was CMV serostatus. A later genetic analysis associated a missense DCLRE1C variant with V-gene and J-gene trimming of TCR beta chains, and an independent cohort replicated the association. Because HLA typing was unavailable for some donors at each locus, only the typed subset was used in association tests. Specific HLA alleles were associated with around 18,000 TCR beta sequences at a false discovery rate of 0.05 in a later analysis. The cohort was sequenced for TCR beta chains only, and without alpha or paired-chain data the features that could be detected were limited. The classifier was reported to diagnose cytomegalovirus status with high specificity and sensitivity in both the original cohort and the validation cohort. In vitro tests confirmed that a few of the cytomegalovirus-associated TCR beta chains recognize cytomegalovirus antigens. According to a later analysis, parvovirus B19, influenza, CMV and Epstein-Barr virus appeared linked to several top co-occurrence clusters. A cluster of highly shared sequence variants was judged likely to be a technical artifact of the sequencing pipeline. The study listed 150 to 200 TCR beta chains as associated with cytomegalovirus. Some IMGT-functional V segments, including TRBV6-2 and TRBV6-3, could not be distinguished by the 87-base-pair reads and were therefore excluded. Most CMV-associated TCR beta chains appeared to be HLA-restricted in a later analysis, and the HLA associations seemed to be driven largely by CMV exposure. The presence/absence analyses assumed that sequencing depth was roughly uniform across donors, and that assumption may not be true. Strong co-occurrence of HLA alleles, especially DR and DQ, made assigning TCR associations to individual alleles difficult. A further reported finding was that TCR beta sequences accurately predicted the HLA-A and HLA-B alleles for most subjects in the first cohort. In an earlier analysis of about 600 of the donors, most TCR beta V segments appeared in productive rearrangements about 87% or about 30% of the time, broadly matching IMGT annotations. Linkage disequilibrium might explain the correlated functional status among segregating V segments, but an unknown experimental factor could not be excluded. It was suggested by the authors that the approach could potentially be generalized to other disease states and immunological phenotypes. Because counts were too low, about 15 rarely observed V segments, including chromosome 9 orphons, were left out of the earlier analysis of 587 of the donors. Compared with the approximately 720-donor mean, donors in an Asian-associated ancestry cluster had fewer N-insertions in productive TCRs, according to a later genetic analysis.

In total, approximately 610 healthy bone marrow donors made up the cohort. All cohort members were sampled while nominally healthy, although unrecorded immune exposures were likely present. The donor tested CMV seronegative, placing the donor among the roughly 400 seronegative members of the cohort. A peripheral blood sample was collected from each donor, and TCR beta sequencing was performed on peripheral blood mononuclear cells. The Qiagen DNeasy Blood Extraction Kit was used to extract genomic DNA from the blood cell samples. Reading the germline V gene gives CDR1 SGHTA and CDR2 FQGNSA. The junction carries 4 bases between V and J, which are trimmed by 2 bases and 0 bases respectively. From cysteine to phenylalanine, the CDR3 is 13 amino acids long. This entry keeps only the CDR3 DNA: 39 bases, framed from base 1. Library construction relied on the immunoSEQ multiplex PCR assay. The multiplex PCR relied on a mix of 60 forward primers for TCR Vbeta segments and 13 reverse primers for TCR Jbeta segments. The CDR3 region of rearranged TCR beta genes was amplified from genomic DNA by a multiplex PCR assay. The amplified TCR beta libraries were sequenced on the Illumina HiSeq System as 87-base-pair reads. Under the source paper's analysis protocol: In a later analysis, 80 million or so unique TCR beta chains were counted across the roughly 610 repertoires, and roughly 11 million of these chains were shared by at least two donors. Raw reads were error-corrected and collapsed into unique sequences with a nearest-neighbor algorithm that merged closely related sequences to remove PCR and sequencing errors. Alignment of CDR3 sequences to IMGT reference sequences was used to assign V, D and J gene segments. For a sequence to be retained, at least a six-nucleotide match to both a V gene segment and a J gene segment was required. Rearrangements were classified as productive when the CDR3 lacked stop codons and remained in frame with V and J, and all other rearrangements were classified as non-productive. Following IMGT convention, CDR3 was defined as the stretch from the second conserved V-encoded cysteine to the conserved J-encoded phenylalanine. The earlier analysis of fewer than 700 of the donors excluded sequences that lacked an unambiguous match to a single V gene segment. In an earlier analysis of some 590 of the donors, a V segment was called functional when productive rearrangements were above 56.7%, and segregating when the standard deviation between donors exceeded 5%. A statistical classification framework was built to diagnose cytomegalovirus status from the catalog of TCR beta chain sequences. In a later analysis, V and J genes were assigned by comparing TCR nucleotide sequences against IMGT/GENE-DB human TR gene sequences. The TCRdist pipeline was used in a later analysis to assign CDR3 sequences and most-parsimonious VDJ recombination scenarios. In a later analysis, each TCR beta chain was defined by its CDR3 amino acid sequence together with its V-gene family, and reads without a unique V-gene family were excluded. In a later analysis, around 600 highly shared, low-generation-probability nucleotide sequences were removed to address suspected cross-contamination and a sequencing artifact. In a later analysis, a clonal expansion index for each public chain was calculated from normalized within-repertoire ranks of inferred template counts. In a later analysis, generation probabilities were computed using a VDJ recombination model fitted to out-of-frame rearrangements, and the results were checked against IGoR. In a later analysis, TCR-TCR, TCR-HLA and TCR-CMV co-occurrence was scored with hypergeometric tests, and a repertoire-size bias correction was applied to TCR pairs. A later analysis estimated false discovery rates by permuting HLA or CMV assignments 20 times. A later analysis grouped co-occurring TCRs with DBSCAN, adding TCRdist sequence similarity when clustering within HLA-allele-positive subsets. Co-occurrence clustering excluded repertoires with fewer than 30,000 or more than 120,000 public chains, plus five with anomalous nucleotide sharing. Here the immuneACCESS table is served through TCRdb, limited to in-frame sequences with V and J called. Missing clones are a known gap in these copies; in checked studies unresolved V genes cover under half, and the rest lacks a known reason. The V and J calls and clone size were taken over from that table, and D and trimming were inferred from the DNA. The sample's clone listing holds approximately 190,000 clones. Approximately 0.74% of the sample rests with the top ten.

The sample consisted of PBMCs. This sequence originates from a boy between 10 and 17 years old in good health and CMV-seronegative. This chain joins TRBV7-2 to TRBJ1-1; no D segment can be confidently identified. The DNA sequence follows: TGTGCCAGCAGCTTAAGCATGAACACTGAAGCTTTCTTT. Its coded protein is CASSLSMNTEAFF.